These 21 T cell receptor beta chains share one sample of origin, sequenced in a study of CD8+ T cells in alopecia areata (dated by TCRdb to the late 2010s). The time point label here, explained by the study, means: baseline before oral tofacitinib. The library relied on the immunoSEQ multiplex PCR assay. For TCR sequencing, RNA was extracted from every sample and reverse transcribed into cDNA to serve as template. TCRdb carries this immuneACCESS record with in-frame sequences only. Its versions omit some clonotypes, under half of them owing to an unresolved V gene in the studies checked, with the rest unexplained. The sample contains about 150,000 clones, around 87% of them found a single time. More than 12% of the sample comes from the top ten. Sequenced here: CD8+ T cells sorted from blood, sampled at week 0. The receptors were gathered from a human donor with alopecia areata.

The count of this clone is one. V is TRBV5-4 and J is TRBJ2-3, with a possible D match to TRBD2 (7 bases). Trimming stripped 3 bases from V and 5 bases from J, with 13 bases between. Looked up from germline, CDR1 is SGHNT and CDR2 is YYREEE (reference sequence). This CDR3 has 14 amino acids. The CDR3 region is CASSWGGQRDTQYF. The CDR3, as DNA: TGTGCCAGCAGCTGGGGGGGCCAGCGAGATACGCAGTATTTT. The whole variable domain, filled in from reference TRBV5-4 and TRBJ2-3, reads ETGVTQSPTHLIKTRGQQVTLRCSSQSGHNTVSWYQQALGQGPQFIFQYYREEENGRGNFPPRFSGLQFPNYSSELNVNALELDDSALYLCASSWGGQRDTQYFGPGTRLTVL.

CDR3 sequence reads: CAWAGTGATNSYEQYF. Written as DNA, the CDR3 is TGTGCCTGGGCCGGGACAGGGGCGACAAACTCCTACGAGCAGTACTTC. The J gene is TRBJ2-7, the V gene TRBV30, with TRBD1 identical over 10 bases. Germline V lookup: CDR1 GTSNPN, CDR2 SVGIG (reference sequence). CDR3 length: 16 residues. V shed 5 bases and J 0 bases; nucleotides not matched to a gene: 10.

J is TRBJ2-7 and V is TRBV7-2, with 8 bases aligning to TRBD2. From germline, CDR1 is SGHTA and CDR2 FQGNSA. Trimming took 4 bases from V and 4 from J; bases not matched to a gene: 12. The CDR3 length is 16 residues. CDR3 in DNA: TGTGCCAGCAGCTCGCAGCTTGGGACTAGAGAATACGAGCAGTACTTC. Translation: CASSSQLGTREYEQYF. The full variable domain, completed using reference TRBV7-2 and TRBJ2-7, is GAGVSQSPSNKVTEKGKDVELRCDPISGHTALYWYRQSLGQGLEFLIYFQGNSAPDKSGLPSDRFSAERTGGSVSTLTIQRTQQEDSAVYLCASSSQLGTREYEQYFGPGTRLTVT.

This sequence joins TRBV5-8 and TRBJ2-1; the match to TRBD2 covers 8 bases. CDR3 length equals 14 residues. Germline V lookup: CDR1 SGHTS, CDR2 YDEGEE. V lost 4 bases and J lost 4; bases outside the gene matches: 4. CDR3 sequence reads: CASSTSGSYNEQFF. The CDR3 coding sequence is TGTGCCAGCAGCACGAGCGGGAGTTACAATGAGCAGTTCTTC.

V gene TRBV2 combines with J gene TRBJ2-7, with a tentative D call TRBD1 (6 bases). From germline, CDR1 is SNHLY and CDR2 FYNNEI. V shed 11 bases and J shed 4 bases, with 15 bases lying between them. The CDR3 contains 12 residues. The CDR3 loop reads CAGLTGRYEQYF. CDR3 coding DNA: TGTGCCGGACTCACAGGGAGATACGAGCAGTACTTC.

This clone appeared once. This chain links TRBV19 with TRBJ1-4, with TRBD1 as a possible D gene (5 bases). The CDR3 spans 15 residues. The germline V gene encodes CDR1 LNHDA and CDR2 SQIVND (reference sequence). Trimming stripped 6 bases from V and 0 bases from J, with 11 bases between. The CDR3 bases are TGTGCCAGTAGAGGGGACCTTGCAACTAATGAAAAACTGTTTTTT. Translation gives CASRGDLATNEKLFF.

The chain uses TRBV27 and TRBJ2-7; the D call may be TRBD1 or TRBD2 (6 bases each). The germline V gene encodes CDR1 MNHEY and CDR2 SMNVEV (reference sequence). V was shortened by 6 bases and J by 4 bases, with 19 bases between the two germline ends. This CDR3 is 15 amino acids long. The CDR3 is CASSPWGDNWYEQYF. The CDR3 bases are TGTGCCAGCAGCCCCTGGGGGGACAACTGGTACGAGCAGTACTTC.

The CDR3 sequence is CASSLAGQGVDEQYF. The CDR3 DNA reads TGTGCCAGCAGTCTCGCCGGACAGGGTGTGGACGAGCAGTACTTC. The chain carries TRBV6-6 and TRBJ2-7; 8 bases match TRBD1. The V segment lost 5 bases and the J segment 5 bases; nucleotides outside the gene matches: 11. The CDR3 sequence is 15 residues long. Germline lookup yields CDR1 MNHNY and CDR2 SVGAGI (reference sequence).

The chain links TRBV29-1 to TRBJ2-2; a weak D match, TRBD1 (6 bases). The CDR3 runs 12 residues. Looked up from germline, CDR1 is SQVTM and CDR2 is ANQGSEA. V lost 8 bases to trimming and J lost 1 base, with 8 bases between them. CDR3 bases: TGCAGCATACAGGGGAACACCGGGGAGCTGTTTTTT. This codes for CSIQGNTGELFF.

The chain uses TRBV7-9 and TRBJ2-3, with D possibly matching TRBD1 (6 bases). V dropped 3 bases and J dropped 1 base, with 14 bases sitting between them. This CDR3 is 16 amino acids long. In germline, CDR1 is SEHNR, CDR2 FQNEAQ (reference sequence). The CDR3 DNA reads TGTGCCAGCAGCTTGCCACAGGGTGGGGGCACAGATACGCAGTATTTT. Translating gives CASSLPQGGGTDTQYF.

This clone was observed a single time. The chain carries TRBV12-5 and TRBJ2-5; 12 nucleotides align to TRBD2. With V trimmed by 6 bases and J by 6 bases, 5 bases remained unmatched. Germline values: CDR1 LGHNT, CDR2 FRNRAP. This CDR3 has 14 amino acids. The CDR3 sequence is CASGLAGGLKTQYF. The CDR3 region has the DNA TGTGCTAGTGGACTAGCGGGAGGCTTAAAGACCCAGTACTTC.

The genes are TRBV5-5 and TRBJ1-1; unclear D gene. This CDR3 region has 11 residues. V lost 4 bases and J lost 7, with 8 bases in between. From germline, CDR1 is SGHKS and CDR2 YYEKEE (reference sequence). The CDR3 DNA follows: TGTGCCAGCAGCGGTACTGTTGAAGCTTTCTTT. The encoded protein is CASSGTVEAFF.

The J gene is TRBJ1-5, the V gene TRBV5-6; D might be TRBD1 (5 bases). The germline gives CDR1 SGHDT, CDR2 YYEEEE. V lost 0 bases and J 0 bases, leaving 10 bases between the germline ends. CDR3 length equals 16 residues. Written as DNA, the CDR3 is TGTGCCAGCAGCTTGGGAGAGGGGTTTAGCAATCAGCCCCAGCATTTT. This codes for CASSLGEGFSNQPQHF.

V gene TRBV19 combines with J gene TRBJ2-2; a weak D match, TRBD1 (6 bases). The germline CDR1 and CDR2 sequences are LNHDA and SQIVND (reference sequence). CDR3 length: 14 amino acids. The V end lost 5 bases, the J end lost 2 bases, and 9 bases lay between the germline ends. CDR3 bases: TGTGCCAGTAGTTGGACAGCTAACACCGGGGAGCTGTTTTTT. Protein product: CASSWTANTGELFF.

The chain uses TRBV25-1 and TRBJ1-1; 7 positions match TRBD1. V lost 2 bases and J lost 3; bases outside the gene matches: 6. The CDR3 is made up of 15 amino acids. Looked up from germline, CDR1 is MGHDK and CDR2 is SYGVNS. The CDR3 protein is CASSEPGQRYTEAFF. Here the CDR3 DNA reads TGTGCCAGCAGTGAACCGGGACAGCGATACACTGAAGCTTTCTTT.

The J gene is TRBJ1-2, the V gene TRBV29-1, with 11 nucleotides matching TRBD1. Germline-derived CDR1 and CDR2 are SQVTM and ANQGSEA. This CDR3 comprises 16 residues. V lost 0 bases, J lost 4 bases, and 7 bases stayed unmatched. As DNA, the CDR3 is TGCAGCGTTGAAGATCGGGGACAGGGGGAATCCTATGGCTACACCTTC. It yields the protein CSVEDRGQGESYGYTF.

This sequence joins TRBV29-1 and TRBJ2-4; 7 bases map to TRBD1. Germline trimming cut 3 bases from V and 0 bases from J; bases unmatched to any gene: 8. The CDR3 totals 16 residues. Germline V gives CDR1 SQVTM, CDR2 ANQGSEA. DNA of the CDR3: TGCAGCGTTGAGGACCGGGACAGCCTAGCCAAAAACATTCAGTACTTC. It encodes CSVEDRDSLAKNIQYF.

V is TRBV29-1 and J is TRBJ1-1; no clear D. Trimming took 2 bases from V and 8 from J, leaving 12 bases between them. CDR3 length equals 12 residues. Germline assignment: CDR1 SQVTM and CDR2 ANQGSEA. This chain's CDR3 is CSVEPTEREAFF. CDR3 sequence (DNA): TGCAGCGTTGAACCTACTGAGCGGGAAGCTTTCTTT.

As DNA, the CDR3 is TGTGCCAGCAGTGGTGACGAAGCTTTCTTT. This gives the protein CASSGDEAFF. The chain carries TRBV2 and TRBJ1-1; no definite D call. Per the germline V gene, CDR1 is SNHLY and CDR2 is FYNNEI. The V end lost 4 bases, the J end lost 8 bases, and 5 bases lay between the germline ends. The CDR3 is made up of 10 amino acids.

The rearrangement links TRBV5-1 to TRBJ2-2; either TRBD1 or TRBD2 may fit D (6 bases each). The germline V and J ends were trimmed by 5 bases and 6 bases, with 17 bases remaining between them. This CDR3 has 15 amino acids. Per the germline V gene, CDR1 is SGHRS and CDR2 is YFSETQ. As DNA, the CDR3 is TGCGCCAGCAGGTGGCCCTCGGGGGCTGCCGGGGAGCTGTTTTTT. This translates into CASRWPSGAAGELFF.

This clone was seen only a few times. The chain carries TRBV5-4 and TRBJ2-3; 9 nucleotides align to TRBD1. CDR1 and CDR2 (germline): SGHNT, YYREEE (reference sequence). The CDR3 loop spans 14 amino acids. The trim removed 5 bases at V and 3 bases at J, leaving 4 bases unmatched. The CDR3, as DNA: TGTGCCAGCAGACGGACAGGGGAGACAGATACGCAGTATTTT. Its protein product is CASRRTGETDTQYF.